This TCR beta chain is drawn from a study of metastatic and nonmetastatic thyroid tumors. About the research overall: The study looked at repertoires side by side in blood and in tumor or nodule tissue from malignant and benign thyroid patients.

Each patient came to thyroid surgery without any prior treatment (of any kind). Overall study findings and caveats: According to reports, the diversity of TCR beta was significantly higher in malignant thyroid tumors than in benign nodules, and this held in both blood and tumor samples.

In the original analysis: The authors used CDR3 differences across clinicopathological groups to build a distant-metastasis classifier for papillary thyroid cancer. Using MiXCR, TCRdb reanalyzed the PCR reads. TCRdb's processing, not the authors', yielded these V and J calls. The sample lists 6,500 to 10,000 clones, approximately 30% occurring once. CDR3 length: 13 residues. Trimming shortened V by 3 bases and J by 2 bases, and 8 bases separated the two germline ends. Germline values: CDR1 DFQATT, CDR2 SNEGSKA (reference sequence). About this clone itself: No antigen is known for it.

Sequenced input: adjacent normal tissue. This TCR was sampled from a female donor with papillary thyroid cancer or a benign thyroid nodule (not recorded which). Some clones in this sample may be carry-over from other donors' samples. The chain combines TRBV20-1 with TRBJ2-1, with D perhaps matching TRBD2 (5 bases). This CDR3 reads CSARDSTYNEQFF. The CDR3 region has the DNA TGCAGTGCTAGGGACTCAACCTACAATGAGCAGTTCTTC.